The 5 T cell receptor beta chains listed next were all sequenced from one sample in a study of cytomegalovirus exposure and HLA in healthy donors. Clones were sequenced by immunoSEQ multiplex PCR, and TCRdb holds only the in-frame ones, with some missing. This repertoire shows roughly 65,000 clones, 90% to 95% found once; its top ten account for about 3%. Sequences were obtained from PBMCs. The source is a man younger than 35 in good health and CMV-seronegative.

The chain links TRBV18 to TRBJ1-1; 8 positions match TRBD1. Per the germline V gene, CDR1 is KGHSH and CDR2 is LQKENI. V was pared by 3 bases and J by 8 bases, with 5 bases of the junction left unmatched. The CDR3 is 13 amino acids. As DNA, the CDR3 is TGTGCCAGCTCACCCTCGGGGGACAGGGAAGCTTTCTTT. Amino acid sequence: CASSPSGDREAFF.

The chain has TRBV4-3 and TRBJ1-5; D possibly corresponds to TRBD1 (5 bases). Germline-derived CDR1 and CDR2 are LGHNA and YSLEER. This CDR3 is 14 amino acids long. The V end lost 0 bases, the J end lost 5 bases, and 8 bases lay between the germline ends. DNA of the CDR3: TGCGCCAGCAGCCAAGACAGGGCGGATCAGCCCCAGCATTTT. Translated, it gives CASSQDRADQPQHF.

The V gene is TRBV19, the J gene TRBJ2-2, with D possibly TRBD2 on 6 matching bases. The CDR3 sequence is 14 residues long. Germline CDR1 is LNHDA and CDR2 is SQIVND (reference sequence). With 6 bases removed from V and 3 bases from J, the gap between germline ends came to 11 bases. As DNA, the CDR3 is TGTGCCAGTAGGTATAGCGGAGACACCGGGGAGCTGTTTTTT. As protein: CASRYSGDTGELFF.

The V and J genes are TRBV18 and TRBJ2-6, with D uncertain. This CDR3 is 17 amino acids long. V lost 3 bases and J lost 2, with 14 bases in between. CDR1 KGHSH and CDR2 LQKENI come from the germline V gene. CDR3 coding DNA: TGTGCCAGCTCACCGTTCTTTTCGGGTACTGGGGCCAACGTCCTGACTTTC. Its protein is CASSPFFSGTGANVLTF.

The chain couples TRBV5-8 to TRBJ1-1; D remains ambiguous. The CDR3 totals 12 residues. Trimming shortened V by 2 bases and J by 3 bases, and 5 bases separated the two germline ends. Germline V gene data show CDR1 as SGHTS and CDR2 as YDEGEE. The CDR3 DNA follows: TGTGCCAGCAGCTTCAGGTACACTGAAGCTTTCTTT. It codes for CASSFRYTEAFF.